This T cell receptor beta chain was profiled in a study of OX40 agonist ivuxolimab in advanced cancers. Regarding the study in general: Ivuxolimab was an agonistic, fully human IgG2 monoclonal antibody directed against OX40 (CD134), a costimulatory receptor. Intravenous ivuxolimab was administered to patients every 2 weeks at six dose levels: 0.01, 0.1, 0.3, 1.5, 3 and 10 mg/kg. Of the roughly 51 patients in dose escalation, around 20 had hepatocellular carcinoma, about 15 had melanoma, 9 had renal cell carcinoma and 9 had head and neck cancer. A male proportion of roughly 80% and a mean age of about 60 years, ranging from roughly 23 to 79, were recorded for the dose-escalation cohort. Prior anti-PD-1, anti-PD-L1 or anti-CTLA-4 therapy was permitted, and checkpoint inhibitors had been received by around 39% of dose-escalation patients. Three dose-escalation patients achieved partial responses, one with hepatocellular carcinoma and two with cutaneous melanoma. Peripheral TCRbeta sequencing aimed to test whether ivuxolimab altered TCR sequence diversity and caused clonal T-cell expansion. The monotherapy dose-escalation portion (N ≈ 55 patients) of the phase I ivuxolimab trial is reported in the paper.

The trial excluded patients who had a history of autoimmune disease or were on systemic immunosuppression. Peripheral blood for TCR sequencing was drawn from every dose cohort at baseline, at cycle 4 day 1 and at cycle 7 day 1. Samples came from an open-label, multicenter, first-in-human phase I dose-escalation trial of ivuxolimab. The trial enrolled adults with locally advanced or metastatic head and neck squamous cell, hepatocellular, melanoma or renal cell carcinoma. Before TCR sequencing, CD4+ T cells and CD8+ T cells were sorted from peripheral blood as separate populations. Details on this clone: Its target antigen remains unknown. No base qualities exist here, and no much larger clone lies one base off it.

Genomic DNA was extracted from sorted cells for sequencing of the TCRbeta CDR3 region. The immunoSEQ Assay was used to sequence the TCRbeta CDR3 regions. Drawn from immuneACCESS, this table holds only the in-frame rearrangements with V and J called that TCRdb kept. Clones are partly lost; checked studies trace under half to an unresolved V gene and leave the rest unexplained. This sample gives about 89,000 clones in total; around 90% of them show up just once. The ten largest clones capture more than 0.6% of the sample. Results and caveats for the whole study, not just this receptor: In the 0.1-3.0 mg/kg groups, partial responders had among the lowest normalized peripheral clonal expansion, particularly in CD8+ T cells. Low levels of normalized T-cell clonal expansion were also seen in some nonresponding patients. Which antigens the clonally expanded peripheral T cells were specific for was not determined. On average, CD8+ T cells showed more expanded clones than CD4+ T cells after ivuxolimab. At doses of 0.1 to 3.0 mg/kg, clonal expansion of both CD4+ and CD8+ T cells in blood was seen between baseline and week 6.

The CDR3 numbers 15 residues from cysteine through phenylalanine. The DNA shown is the 45-base CDR3, in frame from base 1. In the germline V gene (reference sequence), CDR1 corresponds to GTSNPN and CDR2 to SVGIG. V gives up 3 bases and J gives up 4 bases, and the segment between their germline ends measures 15 bases. In this chain, TRBV30 is recombined with TRBJ1-4; a weak D assignment points to TRBD1 (5 bases agree). This specimen was CD4+ or CD8+ T cells sorted from blood, taken in a trial of the OX40 agonist ivuxolimab. The source is an adult with an advanced solid tumor such as melanoma, head and neck, liver or kidney cancer. CDR3 loop: CAWSLMGTGNEKLFF. The sequenced DNA is TGTGCCTGGAGCCTCATGGGGACGGGTAATGAAAAACTGTTTTTT.